These 9 T cell receptor beta chains share one sample of origin, sequenced in a study of control samples from healthy donors and cancer patients. Clones were sequenced by immunoSEQ multiplex PCR, and TCRdb holds only the in-frame ones, with some missing. Here the sample spans roughly 100,000 clones, more than 85% being singletons. Sequences were obtained from blood. These receptors were obtained from a woman aged 25 to 39 in good health.

The chain links TRBV7-9 to TRBJ1-5, with D uncertain. The CDR3 is 15 amino acids. Germline V gene lookup returns CDR1 SEHNR and CDR2 FQNEAQ (reference sequence). V was clipped by 5 bases and J by 6 bases, with 17 bases between them. Written as DNA, the CDR3 is TGTGCCAGCAGCACACCGGGCCAAGGGAGTCAGCCCCAGCATTTT. It encodes CASSTPGQGSQPQHF. Looking up the rest from reference TRBV7-9 and TRBJ1-5 gives the full variable domain: DTGVSQNPRHKITKRGQNVTFRCDPISEHNRLYWYRQTLGQGPEFLTYFQNEAQLEKSRLLSDRFSAERPKGSFSTLEIQRTEQGDSAMYLCASSTPGQGSQPQHFGDGTRLSIL.

The V call is TRBV25-1, the J call TRBJ2-2; possible D gene TRBD1, 6 bases. Germline V CDR1 and CDR2: MGHDK, SYGVNS. This CDR3 comprises 14 residues. Trimming removed 0 bases from V and 7 bases from J, with 9 bases in between. The CDR3 loop is CASSEYQGIGELFF. The CDR3 DNA reads TGTGCCAGCAGTGAATATCAGGGGATCGGGGAGCTGTTTTTT.

The rearrangement links TRBV27 to TRBJ1-6; D unresolved. CDR1 is MNHEY, CDR2 SMNVEV, per germline (reference sequence). The V end lost 5 bases, the J end lost 7 bases, and 12 bases lay between the germline ends. This CDR3 has 14 residues. This CDR3 reads CASSGGMSNSPLHF. In DNA form, the CDR3 reads TGTGCCAGCAGTGGAGGTATGTCGAATTCACCCCTCCACTTT.

The V call is TRBV5-4, the J call TRBJ2-1, with D possibly being TRBD2 (6 bases). The CDR3 loop spans 15 amino acids. V lost 4 bases and J lost 2, with 13 bases in between. The germline V gene has CDR1 SGHNT and CDR2 YYREEE (reference sequence). The chain's CDR3 is CASSPTGVAYNEQFF. DNA of the CDR3: TGTGCCAGCAGCCCTACGGGGGTTGCCTACAATGAGCAGTTCTTC.

This clone appeared a single time. This rearrangement joins TRBV19 to TRBJ1-1, with TRBD1 matching over 12 bases. V shed 3 bases, J shed 0 bases, and the junction held 5 bases outside the gene matches. CDR1 LNHDA and CDR2 SQIVND come from the germline V gene (reference sequence). The CDR3 has 17 residues. The CDR3 DNA sequence: TGTGCCAGTAGTATTTGGGGACAGGGGGCCTTGAACACTGAAGCTTTCTTT. It specifies CASSIWGQGALNTEAFF.

This chain uses TRBV19 with TRBJ2-7; 8 bases fit TRBD1. V was pared by 3 bases and J by 3 bases, with 7 bases of the junction left unmatched. Looked up from germline, CDR1 is LNHDA and CDR2 is SQIVND (reference sequence). The CDR3 spans 15 residues. For the CDR3, the DNA is TGTGCCAGTAGTATGCCAGGGGGCGCTTACTACGAGCAGTACTTC. Amino acid sequence: CASSMPGGAYYEQYF.

The chain joins TRBV5-6 to TRBJ2-7; 9 nucleotides match TRBD1. The germline V gene encodes CDR1 SGHDT and CDR2 YYEEEE. CDR3 length: 15 amino acids. Trimming took 2 bases from V and 7 from J; bases not matched to a gene: 10. CDR3: CASSFSGQGSGEQYF. The CDR3 DNA is TGTGCCAGCAGCTTCTCGGGACAGGGTTCAGGAGAGCAGTACTTC.

The chain links TRBV19 to TRBJ1-2; D gene uncertain. Germline loops: CDR1 LNHDA, CDR2 SQIVND (reference sequence). This CDR3 contains 11 residues. Trimming cost V 0 bases and J 8 bases, with 4 bases left between them. The chain's CDR3 is CASSIDGGYTF. CDR3 DNA: TGTGCCAGTAGTATAGATGGCGGCTACACCTTC.

The chain links TRBV19 to TRBJ2-1; 9 positions agree with TRBD2. The CDR3 length is 17 residues. Per the germline V gene, CDR1 is LNHDA and CDR2 is SQIVND (reference sequence). After removal of 3 bases from V and 6 bases from J, the junction contained 12 bases not matched to a gene. CDR3 nucleotides: TGTGCCAGTAGTATGGGGCAGCGGGGGGCTTTTGTCAATGAGCAGTTCTTC. It encodes CASSMGQRGAFVNEQFF.